The T cell receptor (beta chain) described here comes from a study of T cells in Graves' hyperthyroidism and ophthalmopathy. The table lists this clonotype with many counts. RNA transcripts served as the template for amplifying TCR beta CDR3 regions. The study used the HTBI primer set for a first-round RT-PCR of the TCR CDR3. TCRdb processed the multiplex PCR reads anew with MiXCR; each CDR3 protein has one entry. This table has approximately 630,000 distinct CDR3 sequences, around 16% appearing once. The definition of stable Graves' hyperthyroidism was no ophthalmopathy progression within 18 months. Recently diagnosed hyperthyroidism of less than 2 months' duration affected patients aged 18 to 65. Orbital computed tomography, thyroid ultrasound, serum thyroxine and TRAb, and clinical symptoms together informed the diagnoses. The authors obtained PBMCs from 10 ml of fresh peripheral blood. V lost 7 bases to trimming and J lost 6 bases, with 12 bases between them. CDR3 size: 13 residues. Per germline, CDR1 MDHEN and CDR2 SYDVKM.

V is TRBV28 and J is TRBJ2-2; D is unclear. Source material: blood. This TCR was recovered from a woman aged 25 to 39 with Graves' hyperthyroidism. Here the CDR3 reads CASTPPGAGELFF. The CDR3 nucleotides read TGTGCCAGCACCCCCCCGGGTGCCGGGGAGCTGTTTTTT.